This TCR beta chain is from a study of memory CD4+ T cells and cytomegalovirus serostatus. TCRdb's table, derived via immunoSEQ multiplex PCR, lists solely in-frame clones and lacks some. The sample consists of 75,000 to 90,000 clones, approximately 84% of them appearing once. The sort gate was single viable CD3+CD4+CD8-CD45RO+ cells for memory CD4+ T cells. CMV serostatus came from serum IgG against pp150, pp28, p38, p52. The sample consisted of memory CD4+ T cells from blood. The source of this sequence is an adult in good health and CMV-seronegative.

The chain's CDR3 is CAWTGGGTEAFF. DNA for the CDR3: TGTGCCTGGACCGGGGGCGGTACCGAAGCTTTCTTT. The chain recombines TRBV30 with TRBJ1-1; perhaps TRBD1 as D (6 bases). This CDR3 spans 12 amino acids. Trimming left V 4 bases short and J 8 bases short, with 14 bases between. From germline, CDR1 is GTSNPN and CDR2 SVGIG (reference sequence).